These T cell receptor beta chains were read from a single sample in a study of cytomegalovirus exposure and HLA in healthy donors. Using immunoSEQ multiplex PCR, the repertoire was profiled, and TCRdb retains in-frame clones only, with some absent. The table records some 100,000 clones, more than 60% of them present only once. The sequenced sample consisted of PBMCs. The source is a female donor in good health and CMV-seronegative. CDR3s include the opening cysteine and the closing phenylalanine or tryptophan. A D gene is named only where the DNA matches it firmly. Not every row has a clone size; where given, it reads once, few, many or a size class.

d_call	clone_size	v_call	j_call	cdr3_nt	cdr3_aa
.	.	TRBV30	TRBJ1-6	TGTGCCTGGAGTGTACCCAGGGGCGCGAATCGGTCACCCCTCCACTTT	CAWSVPRGANRSPLHF
TRBD1	.	TRBV5-6	TRBJ1-1	TGTGCCAGCAGCCCTCGGGACAGGCGGTGGACTGAAGCTTTCTTT	CASSPRDRRWTEAFF
TRBD1	.	TRBV9	TRBJ2-1	TGTGCCAGCAGCGCCTTCGACAGGGGGATTGACAATGAGCAGTTCTTC	CASSAFDRGIDNEQFF
.	.	TRBV11-2	TRBJ1-6	TGTGCCAGCAGCTTAAGGAATCCTCAGGGGAGGGATAATTCACCCCTCCACTTT	CASSLRNPQGRDNSPLHF
.	.	TRBV9	TRBJ1-1	TGTGCCAGCAGCGTAGACCAGGTAATGAACACTGAAGCTTTCTTT	CASSVDQVMNTEAFF
.	.	TRBV4-3	TRBJ2-3	TGCGCCAGCAGCCGAGCACACCATATCCGGGGGGCGAGCGCAGATACGCAGTATTTT	CASSRAHHIRGASADTQYF
TRBD1	.	TRBV27	TRBJ1-1	TGTGCCAGCAGTTTGATCCGGGACAGGGGGGGCCAGAACACTGAAGCTTTCTTT	CASSLIRDRGGQNTEAFF
.	.	TRBV30	TRBJ1-2	TGTGCCTGGAGTGCTATGGTAGCAGGGGCGGATGGCTACACCTTC	CAWSAMVAGADGYTF
.	.	TRBV11-2	TRBJ2-1	TGTGCCAGCAGCTATTACAGGGCCCGTTACAATGAGCAGTTCTTC	CASSYYRARYNEQFF
TRBD2	.	TRBV19	TRBJ2-7	TGTGCCAGTAGTGGGCAAAGCGGGGGCCTTTCCTACGAGCAGTACTTC	CASSGQSGGLSYEQYF
.	.	TRBV25-1	TRBJ1-2	TGTGCCAGCAGTGAATTCGGCCGGGGAGACTATGGCTACACCTTC	CASSEFGRGDYGYTF
.	once	TRBV30	TRBJ1-5	TGTGCCTGGAGTGTTGGGGGGGCTTTTCAGCCCCAGCATTTT	CAWSVGGAFQPQHF
TRBD1	.	TRBV11-2	TRBJ2-2	TGTGCCAGCAGCCCGGGACAGGGGAACACCGGGGAGCTGTTTTTT	CASSPGQGNTGELFF
.	.	TRBV7-8	TRBJ2-2	TGTGCCAGCAGCCTCGACAGGAGAGGGACCGGGGAGCTGTTTTTT	CASSLDRRGTGELFF
TRBD1	.	TRBV10-3	TRBJ1-4	TGTGCCATCAGCGAGGGGACAGGGGGCAGTGAAAAACTGTTTTTT	CAISEGTGGSEKLFF
TRBD1	.	TRBV9	TRBJ1-1	TGTGCCAGCTCGGACAGGGCCGAGGGTGAAGCTTTCTTT	CASSDRAEGEAFF
.	.	TRBV7-3	TRBJ2-3	TGTGCCAGCGGGGGGGGGCGCTTGTCCGCAGATACGCAGTATTTT	CASGGGRLSADTQYF
.	.	TRBV18	TRBJ1-1	TGTGCCAGCTCACCAGCGGGGGGCATGTCGAACACTGAAGCTTTCTTT	CASSPAGGMSNTEAFF
.	once	TRBV5-4	TRBJ2-7	TGTGCCAGCAGCCGAGGAGGGCAGGGTAACGAGCAGTACTTC	CASSRGGQGNEQYF
.	.	TRBV7-2	TRBJ1-2	TGTGCCAGCAGCTTAGACAGGGTATATGGCTACACCTTC	CASSLDRVYGYTF
TRBD1	.	TRBV6-1	TRBJ2-7	TGTGCCAGCAGGGATCCGGGACAGGGCCCCAACGAGCAGTACTTC	CASRDPGQGPNEQYF
.	once	TRBV29-1	TRBJ1-2	TGCAGCGTTGATTCCGGGATTAACTATGGCTACACCTTC	CSVDSGINYGYTF
.	.	TRBV5-4	TRBJ2-7	TGTGCCAGCAGCGCGGGCTCGAGGGAAAGCTCCTACGAGCAGTACTTC	CASSAGSRESSYEQYF
.	.	TRBV27	TRBJ1-1	TGTGCCAGCAGTTTATGGGGAGGCAGTAACACTGAAGCTTTCTTT	CASSLWGGSNTEAFF
TRBD2	.	TRBV4-2	TRBJ2-7	TGTGCCAGCAGCTCCGGGACTAGCGCACTCTACGAGCAGTACTTC	CASSSGTSALYEQYF
TRBD2	.	TRBV7-2	TRBJ2-3	TGTGCCAGCAGCTTATCGGGACTAGCTATGACAGATACGCAGTATTTT	CASSLSGLAMTDTQYF
.	.	TRBV5-4	TRBJ1-4	TGTGCCAGCAGCTTCGGGGCAACTAATGAAAAACTGTTTTTT	CASSFGATNEKLFF
.	.	TRBV10-3	TRBJ1-1	TGTGCCATCAGCCGACAGATAGTTAACACTGAAGCTTTCTTT	CAISRQIVNTEAFF
TRBD2	.	TRBV5-6	TRBJ2-5	TGTGCCAGCAGGGTTGGGCGGGGGGTTAAGACCCAGTACTTC	CASRVGRGVKTQYF
.	few	TRBV7-6	TRBJ1-1	TGTGCCAGCAGCTTAGGGCTTACAGGATCGGAAAACACTGAAGCTTTCTTT	CASSLGLTGSENTEAFF
.	.	TRBV5-1	TRBJ2-7	TGCGCCAGCAGCCGCGACTCCTACGAGCAGTACTTC	CASSRDSYEQYF
TRBD2	.	TRBV4-2	TRBJ2-1	TGTGCCAGCAGCCAAGATAGGACTAGCGGGGGCAACGTCTTC	CASSQDRTSGGNVF
.	.	TRBV5-1	TRBJ2-3	TGCGCCAGCAGCTTGGGTGTGGCGGGGTGGTCAGATACGCAGTATTTT	CASSLGVAGWSDTQYF
TRBD2	.	TRBV11-3	TRBJ2-3	TGTGCCAGCAGTATTAGCGGGGGGGTCACAGATACGCAGTATTTT	CASSISGGVTDTQYF
.	.	TRBV27	TRBJ1-5	TGTGCCAGCAGTGGAACCCGGGACAAGGATCAGCCCCAGCATTTT	CASSGTRDKDQPQHF
TRBD1	.	TRBV27	TRBJ2-7	TGTGCCAGCAAACACCGACAGGGAACCTACGAGCAGTACTTC	CASKHRQGTYEQYF
TRBD1	.	TRBV19	TRBJ1-5	TGTGCCAGTAGTAGCCGAGGGACAGCCCTCCCTAGCAATCAGCCCCAGCATTTT	CASSSRGTALPSNQPQHF
.	.	TRBV12-2	TRBJ2-6	TGTGCAAGTCGCTCGAAGACAGGCGGCTTGTTTACTGGGGCCAACGTCCTGACTTTC	CASRSKTGGLFTGANVLTF
.	.	TRBV12-2	TRBJ2-3	TGTGCAAGTCGTCGAGGAATAGCGGGGGGGCGGGGGAAAGATACGCAGTATTTT	CASRRGIAGGRGKDTQYF
.	.	TRBV6-5	TRBJ1-5	TGTGCCACCCGGAAGGGACAAAGCAATCAGCCCCAGCATTTT	CATRKGQSNQPQHF
.	.	TRBV7-2	TRBJ1-5	TGTGCCAGCAGCTTCCACAATCAGCCCCAGCATTTT	CASSFHNQPQHF
.	.	TRBV7-2	TRBJ1-1	TGTGCCAGCAGCAACGCCGGGACTTGGACTGAAGCTTTCTTT	CASSNAGTWTEAFF
TRBD2	.	TRBV5-4	TRBJ2-7	TGTGCCAGCAGCTTCGGGGGGGCAATTCCCTACGAGCAGTACTTC	CASSFGGAIPYEQYF
TRBD2	few	TRBV7-8	TRBJ2-5	TGTGCCTCATGGGGCTACGGGGGGGGCTCGGAGACCCAGTACTTC	CASWGYGGGSETQYF
.	.	TRBV10-2	TRBJ2-1	TGCGCCAGCAGTGCCTCGTACAATGAGCAGTTCTTC	CASSASYNEQFF
.	once	TRBV7-2	TRBJ2-2	TGTGCCAGCTACGCCGCGGGGAACACCGGGGAGCTGTTTTTT	CASYAAGNTGELFF
TRBD1	.	TRBV28	TRBJ2-3	TGTGCCAGCAGCCCTGACAGGGGAGGTGGAGATACGCAGTATTTT	CASSPDRGGGDTQYF
.	.	TRBV30	TRBJ1-1	TGTGCCCTCCGGGGGGACGGAGGCGCTGAAGCTTTCTTT	CALRGDGGAEAFF
.	.	TRBV11-2	TRBJ2-5	TGTGCCAGCAGCTTAGTCGGGATGGACCTAAGGGGGGAGACCCAGTACTTC	CASSLVGMDLRGETQYF
.	.	TRBV18	TRBJ1-3	TGTGCCAGCTCACCATCTATGGGAAACACCATATATTTT	CASSPSMGNTIYF
.	.	TRBV27	TRBJ2-5	TGTGCCAGCAGCCAGGGGTTGGGGGAGACCCAGTACTTC	CASSQGLGETQYF